A selection of T cell receptor beta chains follows, all from one sample in a study of T cell responses to AZD1222 COVID-19 vaccine. Repertoires were generated with immunoSEQ multiplex PCR, while TCRdb's copy carries only in-frame clones and drops some. The sample has about 150,000 clones, 84% seen once. The specimen was peripheral blood, collected on day 0 of AZD1222 vaccination. The receptors were gathered from an adult in good health. Each CDR3 is given with its conserved first and last residue. The D gene is left open where the match is weak. Not every row has a clone size; where given, it reads once, few, many or a size class.

DNA | CDR3 | J | V | size | D
TGTGCCAGCAGCCAACTCTCTAGAAATTCACCCCTCCACTTT | CASSQLSRNSPLHF | TRBJ1-6 | TRBV9 | NA | NA
TGTGCCAGCAGCCTAGCGGGCGTGGGCTACACCTTC | CASSLAGVGYTF | TRBJ1-2 | TRBV12-3/TRBV12-4 | NA | NA
TGTGCCAGCAGCCCCGCACCCCCCTATGAGCAGTTCTTC | CASSPAPPYEQFF | TRBJ2-1 | TRBV11-2 | NA | NA
TGTGCCAGCAGTTTCGGGGGGTCCAGCTATGGCTACACCTTC | CASSFGGSSYGYTF | TRBJ1-2 | TRBV28 | once | NA
TGCGCCAGCAGCTTGGATGTAGGCACAGATACGCAGTATTTT | CASSLDVGTDTQYF | TRBJ2-3 | TRBV5-1 | NA | NA
TGTGCCAGCAGCGTAGACTTCTATGGCTACACCTTC | CASSVDFYGYTF | TRBJ1-2 | TRBV9 | NA | NA
TGCGCCAGCAGCCAGGTCGGTGGACAGGTTAATGAAAAACTGTTTTTT | CASSQVGGQVNEKLFF | TRBJ1-4 | TRBV4-1 | NA | TRBD1
TGTGCCAGCACCCAAACCGGATGGAACACTGAAGCTTTCTTT | CASTQTGWNTEAFF | TRBJ1-1 | TRBV28 | NA | NA
TGTGCCAGCAGCAGATTCGGCGTCCAGGGTAATCAGCCCCAGCATTTT | CASSRFGVQGNQPQHF | TRBJ1-5 | TRBV5-6 | NA | NA
TGTGCCAGCAGTGAAGGGTTGAGACTTGGCTACACCTTC | CASSEGLRLGYTF | TRBJ1-2 | TRBV6-1 | NA | NA
TGTGCCAGCAGTTACGGAACAACAGGGGGGCGTACTGAAGCTTTCTTT | CASSYGTTGGRTEAFF | TRBJ1-1 | TRBV6-5 | NA | TRBD1
TGCAGTGCTAGAGCAGAAGAGCAGTACTTC | CSARAEEQYF | TRBJ2-7 | TRBV20-1 | NA | NA
TGTGCCAGTAGTATGGAGGGGGGGCACCTCGGGGAGCTGTTTTTT | CASSMEGGHLGELFF | TRBJ2-2 | TRBV19 | NA | NA
TGCGCCAGCAGCTCCGCGACAGGGCAAACTGAAGCTTTCTTT | CASSSATGQTEAFF | TRBJ1-1 | TRBV5-1 | NA | TRBD1
TGTGCCAGCAAACCAGGGTCAGGGATAACGCATTTT | CASKPGSGITHF | TRBJ1-5 | TRBV28 | NA | NA
TGTGCCAGCAGTTCGAACCGGGACAGGGTCACCGGGGAGCTGTTTTTT | CASSSNRDRVTGELFF | TRBJ2-2 | TRBV11-3 | once | TRBD1
TGTGCCACCGGGAAGGGACAGGGGGCCGCTGAAGCTTTCTTT | CATGKGQGAAEAFF | TRBJ1-1 | TRBV5-4 | NA | TRBD1
TGTGCCTGGAGTGTTTTGGGGTTCCCTGAAAAACTGTTTTTT | CAWSVLGFPEKLFF | TRBJ1-4 | TRBV30 | NA | NA
TGTGCCAGCAGCTACGGACAGGACGAGCAGTACTTC | CASSYGQDEQYF | TRBJ2-7 | TRBV28 | few | TRBD1
TGTGCCAGCAGTTCCTTCCGACAGGGGATCGATCAGCCCCAGCATTTT | CASSSFRQGIDQPQHF | TRBJ1-5 | TRBV6-5 | once | TRBD1
TGTGCCAGCAGCCGCATTCAAGAGACCCAGTACTTC | CASSRIQETQYF | TRBJ2-5 | TRBV14 | once | NA
TGTGCCAGCAGTTACCTCAGGGGAAGCAACTATGGCTACACCTTC | CASSYLRGSNYGYTF | TRBJ1-2 | TRBV6-5 | NA | NA
TGCAGCGTTTTATTCCGGGGACAGGGGAACACTGAAGCTTTCTTT | CSVLFRGQGNTEAFF | TRBJ1-1 | TRBV29-1 | NA | TRBD1
TGTGCCAGCAGGGACAGAACGAACACTGAAGCTTTCTTT | CASRDRTNTEAFF | TRBJ1-1 | TRBV25-1 | NA | NA
TGTGCCAGCAATCCAGACGACAGGGGGCGCGTAGGCTACACCTTC | CASNPDDRGRVGYTF | TRBJ1-2 | TRBV28 | NA | TRBD1
TGTGCCAGCAAGGGACAGGGCTCTAATCAGCCCCAGCATTTT | CASKGQGSNQPQHF | TRBJ1-5 | TRBV6-1 | NA | TRBD1
TGTGCCAGCAATTCCGTGACTAGCGGGGTTGAGGACTTC | CASNSVTSGVEDF | TRBJ2-7 | TRBV7-9 | NA | TRBD2
TGTGCCAGCAGTATTCTCCCAGGCGGAAATTCACCCCTCCACTTT | CASSILPGGNSPLHF | TRBJ1-6 | TRBV6-5 | NA | NA
TGTGCCAGCAAAAACAGGGTATCGGCTGAAGCTTTCTTT | CASKNRVSAEAFF | TRBJ1-1 | TRBV28 | NA | NA
TGTGCCAGCAGAGGAACTACGACCCCGTTCGGCAATCAGCCCCAGCATTTT | CASRGTTTPFGNQPQHF | TRBJ1-5 | TRBV27 | NA | NA
TGTGCCAGCACCCAGGGGGGGAACCAGCCCCAGCATTTT | CASTQGGNQPQHF | TRBJ1-5 | TRBV6-5 | NA | TRBD1
TGTGCCAGCAGCCATACGGGACAGTATACAATGGCCGGCTACACCTTC | CASSHTGQYTMAGYTF | TRBJ1-2 | TRBV14 | NA | TRBD1
TGTGCCAGTAGTATGGCGGGGGGGCGCGAGACCCAGTACTTC | CASSMAGGRETQYF | TRBJ2-5 | TRBV19 | once | TRBD2